This TCR beta chain was obtained from a study of T-cell memory formation after mild COVID-19. Across the whole study: TCR clusters were largely donor specific. Study findings and constraints: The main location of contracting CD4+ clones was CM and EM, and that of contracting CD8+ clones was EMRA.

Constant-segment primers were used for 5'RACE, and the resulting TCR alpha and TCR beta cDNA libraries carried sample barcodes and UMIs. One entry per CDR3 protein results from TCRdb running MiXCR on the 5' RACE reads. The sample has 400,000 or so distinct CDR3 sequences; 15% to 25% are singletons. This clonotype was detected a few times. Its matching antigen is unknown. The specimen was PBMCs or a T cell subset sorted from them (not recorded which). This clonotype originated in an adult woman who had mild COVID-19 (a few samples of this study predate the infection). Cell type and time point are not known.

In DNA, the CDR3 is TGTGCCAGCACTCCCGGGACTTCTTTTTACGAGCAGTACTTC. As protein: CASTPGTSFYEQYF. The rearrangement joins TRBV12-3 or TRBV12-4 to TRBJ2-7; the D gene is possibly TRBD2 (6 bases). The CDR3 length is 14 residues. Trimming took 7 bases from V and 4 from J, leaving 17 bases between them.